One and the same sample provided the 31 T cell receptor beta chains below, sequenced in a study of blood T cell repertoires in COVID-19. Using immunoSEQ multiplex PCR, the repertoire was profiled, and TCRdb retains in-frame clones only, with some absent. The sample records fewer than 70,000 clones, around nine tenths being singletons. The sequenced sample consisted of peripheral blood. Receptors were obtained from a human donor in a cohort sampled during active COVID-19.

This clone was detected only once. This chain joins TRBV7-9 and TRBJ2-5; TRBD1 matches 9 bases. V trimming: 3 bases; J trimming: 5 bases; junction bases outside the gene matches: 7. The CDR3 is 15 amino acids. Germline CDR1 reads SEHNR; CDR2 reads FQNEAQ (reference sequence). The CDR3, as DNA: TGTGCCAGCAGCTTTGGACAGGGGACGGGGGAGACCCAGTACTTC. Its translation: CASSFGQGTGETQYF. The full variable domain, with the rest looked up from reference TRBV7-9 and TRBJ2-5, is DTGVSQNPRHKITKRGQNVTFRCDPISEHNRLYWYRQTLGQGPEFLTYFQNEAQLEKSRLLSDRFSAERPKGSFSTLEIQRTEQGDSAMYLCASSFGQGTGETQYFGPGTRLLVL.

The gene calls are TRBV7-8 and TRBJ1-1; TRBD1 matches at 7 bases. V lost 2 bases and J lost 1; bases outside the gene matches: 10. Germline V gives CDR1 SGHVS, CDR2 FQNEAQ. The CDR3 is 17 residues long. Written as DNA, the CDR3 is TGTGCCAGCAGCTTAAGCTGGATGGGGACAGAGAACACTGAAGCTTTCTTT. This encodes CASSLSWMGTENTEAFF.

CDR3 sequence: CASSFPGGGETQYF. In nucleotides, the CDR3 is TGTGCCAGCAGCTTTCCAGGGGGAGGAGAGACCCAGTACTTC. The chain joins TRBV5-4 to TRBJ2-5; D perhaps matches TRBD1 (7 bases). Trimming removed 2 bases at V and 4 bases at J, with 12 bases between. Germline values: CDR1 SGHNT, CDR2 YYREEE (reference sequence). The CDR3 has 14 amino acids.

V gene TRBV18 combines with J gene TRBJ1-2; D ambiguous. CDR3 length: 14 amino acids. Germline V gives CDR1 KGHSH, CDR2 LQKENI. V lost 3 bases to trimming and J lost 2 bases, with 10 bases between them. The CDR3, as DNA: TGTGCCAGCTCACCTACCACTGCGAACTATGGCTACACCTTC. Its protein is CASSPTTANYGYTF.

This sequence joins TRBV10-3 and TRBJ2-5; D might be TRBD2 (6 bases). Deletions cut 2 bases from V and 3 bases from J, with 22 bases between. CDR3 length equals 18 residues. Germline V gene data show CDR1 as ENHRY and CDR2 as SYGVKD. DNA for the CDR3: TGTGCCATCAGTGAGGGTGGCTCGGGTAGCGGAACAGAAGAGACCCAGTACTTC. The encoded protein is CAISEGGSGSGTEETQYF.

This clone was recorded once. The genes are TRBV2 and TRBJ1-1, with D possibly TRBD1 on 6 matching bases. Germline-derived CDR1 and CDR2 are SNHLY and FYNNEI. Trimming removed 8 bases at V and 1 base at J, with 14 bases between. The CDR3 extends over 14 amino acids. The DNA for the CDR3 is TGTGCCAGCTCCTCCCAGGGGAGGAACACTGAAGCTTTCTTT. Residues: CASSSQGRNTEAFF.

V usage is TRBV4-1 and J usage is TRBJ2-3, with a tentative D call TRBD2 (5 bases). The CDR3 spans 14 residues. The germline V and J ends were trimmed by 1 base and 6 bases, with 11 bases remaining between them. CDR1 MGHRA and CDR2 YSYEKL come from the germline V gene. The CDR3 loop reads CASSQVTRRDTQYF. In DNA, the CDR3 is TGCGCCAGCAGCCAAGTAACAAGGAGGGATACGCAGTATTTT.

The sample holds a few counts of this clone. The rearrangement links TRBV2 to TRBJ2-1; D is possibly TRBD2 (5 bases). The germline gives CDR1 SNHLY, CDR2 FYNNEI. The CDR3 totals 12 residues. Trimming shortened V by 5 bases and J by 6 bases, and 8 bases separated the two germline ends. The CDR3 nucleotides are TGTGCCAGCAGTCCCACTAGCAATGAGCAGTTCTTC. Translation: CASSPTSNEQFF.

This clone was counted once. The J gene is TRBJ2-5, the V gene TRBV10-3; D is undetermined. The CDR3 covers 12 residues. In germline, CDR1 is ENHRY, CDR2 SYGVKD. V gave up 3 bases and J gave up 5 bases, with 7 bases separating them. CDR3 coding DNA: TGTGCCATCAGTGATATGGGCGAGACCCAGTACTTC. This codes for CAISDMGETQYF.

The chain carries TRBV21-1 and TRBJ1-3; no check of the table's D call, TRBD1, against the DNA was made. TRBV21-1 is a pseudogene. CDR3 size: 15 residues. The CDR3 sequence is CASSKQDRGRNTIYF. The CDR3 coding sequence is TGTGCCAGCAGCAAACAGGACAGGGGTAGAAACACCATATATTTT.

The rearrangement joins TRBV14 to TRBJ1-1, with D uncertain. The germline V gene has CDR1 SGHDN and CDR2 FVKESK. CDR3 length: 13 residues. The V and J ends lost 4 bases and 10 bases respectively, with 16 bases between them. The CDR3 DNA reads TGTGCCAGCAGCCCTTGGACTGGACTGGGAGCTTTCTTT. Translation gives CASSPWTGLGAFF. Supplemented by reference TRBV14 and TRBJ1-1, the full variable domain reads EAGVTQFPSHSVIEKGQTVTLRCDPISGHDNLYWYRRVMGKEIKFLLHFVKESKQDESGMPNNRFLAERTGGTYSTLKVQPAELEDSGVYFCASSPWTGLGAFFGQGTRLTVV.

CDR3 residues: CASSLDRYGPQHF. For the CDR3, the DNA is TGTGCCAGCAGCCTGGACAGGTACGGGCCCCAGCATTTT. The rearrangement links TRBV7-2 to TRBJ1-5; TRBD1 agrees at 7 bases. V trimming: 5 bases; J trimming: 9 bases; junction bases outside the gene matches: 7. The CDR3 totals 13 residues. Germline lookup yields CDR1 SGHTA and CDR2 FQGNSA.

The V and J genes are TRBV2 and TRBJ2-4, with a tentative D call TRBD2 (6 bases). Germline CDR1 and CDR2: SNHLY and FYNNEI. With 7 bases removed from V and 0 bases from J, the gap between germline ends came to 13 bases. The CDR3 covers 15 residues. The CDR3 region is CASTPLGGAKNIQYF. CDR3 sequence (DNA): TGTGCCAGCACCCCCCTGGGGGGAGCCAAAAACATTCAGTACTTC.

The chain links TRBV6-5 to TRBJ1-6; tentative D call: TRBD1 (6 bases). Trimming took off 6 bases at V and 8 bases at J, with 14 bases between the two ends. The CDR3 length is 14 residues. Looked up from germline, CDR1 is MNHEY and CDR2 is SVGAGI. The CDR3 sequence: CASSPTGPHSPLHF. In DNA, the CDR3 is TGTGCCAGCAGCCCGACAGGTCCCCATTCACCCCTCCACTTT.

The sample holds one count of this clone. This chain joins TRBV11-2 and TRBJ2-7, with D perhaps TRBD2 (7 bases). Germline V gene data show CDR1 as SGHAT and CDR2 as FQNNGV. Trimming removed 4 bases from V and 3 bases from J, with 13 bases in between. The CDR3 covers 14 residues. Written as DNA, the CDR3 is TGTGCCAGCAGCTCGGGGGGCTTCGGCTACGAGCAGTACTTC. Protein sequence: CASSSGGFGYEQYF.

This chain uses TRBV4-1 with TRBJ1-5; D might be TRBD1 (5 bases). CDR1 and CDR2 (germline): MGHRA, YSYEKL. Deletions cut 1 base from V and 1 base from J, with 23 bases between. The CDR3 is 20 residues long. Written as DNA, the CDR3 is TGCGCCAGCAGCCAAGCCCCGCCGGGGCAGGGAGGGAGAAGCAATCAGCCCCAGCATTTT. Translation gives CASSQAPPGQGGRSNQPQHF.

This sequence joins TRBV4-2 and TRBJ1-1, with D maybe TRBD1 (6 bases). This CDR3 is 13 amino acids long. Trimming pared 6 bases from V and 2 bases from J, leaving 10 bases between. The germline V gene has CDR1 LGHNA and CDR2 YNFKEQ. Here the CDR3 DNA reads TGTGCCAGCAGACTCAGGGGCAACACTGAAGCTTTCTTT. This sequence encodes CASRLRGNTEAFF.

The chain joins TRBV11-2 to TRBJ2-2; 10 bases agree with TRBD1. Germline trimming cut 5 bases from V and 7 bases from J; bases unmatched to any gene: 7. The CDR3 has 15 amino acids. The V gene's germline CDR1 is SGHAT and CDR2 FQNNGV. CDR3 DNA sequence: TGTGCCAGCAGCATCAGACAGGGGGCCGGCGGGGAGCTGTTTTTT. Its protein product is CASSIRQGAGGELFF. The variable domain in full, with the rest retrieved from reference TRBV11-2 and TRBJ2-2, is EAGVAQSPRYKIIEKRQSVAFWCNPISGHATLYWYQQILGQGPKLLIQFQNNGVVDDSQLPKDRFSAERLKGVDSTLKIQPAKLEDSAVYLCASSIRQGAGGELFFGEGSRLTVL.

The chain is built from TRBV5-1 and TRBJ2-3, with D perhaps TRBD2 (5 bases). The CDR3 totals 13 residues. V was pared by 0 bases and J by 3 bases, with 5 bases between. CDR1 is SGHRS, CDR2 YFSETQ, per germline. This CDR3 is CASSLGRTDTQYF. For the CDR3, the DNA is TGCGCCAGCAGCTTGGGGAGGACAGATACGCAGTATTTT.

The chain uses TRBV30 and TRBJ1-1, with D tentatively TRBD1 (5 bases). V lost 0 bases and J lost 0, with 5 bases in between. CDR3 length: 13 residues. Looked up from germline, CDR1 is GTSNPN and CDR2 is SVGIG (reference sequence). CDR3 sequence: CAWSVQVNTEAFF. The CDR3 region has the DNA TGTGCCTGGAGTGTACAGGTGAACACTGAAGCTTTCTTT.

V is TRBV10-3 and J is TRBJ2-7; the D gene is possibly TRBD2 (7 bases). The CDR3 length is 15 residues. Germline CDR1 ENHRY, CDR2 SYGVKD. V was shortened by 0 bases and J by 7 bases, with 16 bases between the two germline ends. This CDR3 is CAISESGGAQREQYF. The CDR3 coding sequence is TGTGCCATCAGTGAGTCGGGGGGGGCGCAGAGGGAGCAGTACTTC.

V is TRBV11-1 and J is TRBJ2-5, with 13 bases fitting TRBD2. V lost 5 bases and J lost 5; bases outside the gene matches: 8. The CDR3 is made up of 16 amino acids. Germline loops: CDR1 SGHAT, CDR2 FQDESV (reference sequence). DNA of the CDR3: TGTGCCAGCAGCCCCCAAGGACTAGCGGGAGTCGAGACCCAGTACTTC. The encoded protein is CASSPQGLAGVETQYF.

This clone was seen a handful of times. The chain couples TRBV10-3 to TRBJ1-2; D unclear. The CDR3 runs to 11 residues. Per the germline V gene, CDR1 is ENHRY and CDR2 is SYGVKD. CDR3 in amino acids: CAAGSQWGYTF. The CDR3 DNA reads as TGTGCTGCAGGTTCCCAGTGGGGCTACACCTTC.

This chain joins TRBV6-6 and TRBJ2-1; the D is unclear. The germline CDR1 and CDR2 sequences are MNHNY and SVGAGI (reference sequence). CDR3 length equals 12 residues. The ends were cut back, 0 bases at V and 7 bases at J, with 4 bases in the middle. CDR3 coding DNA: TGTGCCAGCAGTTACTCACTGAATGAGCAGTTCTTC. This translates into CASSYSLNEQFF.

The chain combines TRBV19 with TRBJ1-1; perhaps TRBD1 as D (5 bases). This CDR3 has 16 amino acids. Trimming removed 3 bases from V and 0 bases from J, with 14 bases in between. Germline CDR1 is LNHDA and CDR2 is SQIVND (reference sequence). CDR3 bases: TGTGCCAGTAGTATTTTGGGGGGACCCATGAACACTGAAGCTTTCTTT. Amino acids: CASSILGGPMNTEAFF.

The chain combines TRBV7-9 with TRBJ1-5, with D maybe TRBD1 (6 bases). Deletions cut 5 bases from V and 9 bases from J, with 14 bases between. Germline assignment: CDR1 SEHNR and CDR2 FQNEAQ (reference sequence). This CDR3 region has 13 residues. This CDR3 reads CASSDEGGWPQHF. The DNA of the CDR3 is TGTGCCAGCAGCGACGAGGGGGGGTGGCCCCAGCATTTT.

The V gene is TRBV5-6, the J gene TRBJ2-5, with 11 bases fitting TRBD2. V lost 1 base, J lost 5 bases, and 7 bases stayed unmatched. The germline gives CDR1 SGHDT, CDR2 YYEEEE. The CDR3 totals 16 residues. The CDR3 spells CASSLSLAGGWETQYF. The CDR3, as DNA: TGTGCCAGCAGCTTGAGCCTAGCGGGAGGTTGGGAGACCCAGTACTTC.

The chain combines TRBV19 with TRBJ1-4, with D maybe TRBD1 (5 bases). In germline, CDR1 is LNHDA, CDR2 SQIVND (reference sequence). V was shortened by 5 bases and J by 6 bases, with 10 bases between the two germline ends. The CDR3 runs to 13 residues. CDR3 sequence: CASSLAGYEKLFF. The CDR3 nucleotides read TGTGCCAGTAGTTTAGCAGGGTATGAAAAACTGTTTTTT. The full variable domain, with the rest looked up from reference TRBV19 and TRBJ1-4, is DGGITQSPKYLFRKEGQNVTLSCEQNLNHDAMYWYRQDPGQGLRLIYYSQIVNDFQKGDIAEGYSVSREKKESFPLTVTSAQKNPTAFYLCASSLAGYEKLFFGSGTQLSVL.

The chain links TRBV5-6 to TRBJ2-7; TRBD2 aligns across 11 bases. The V segment lost 5 bases and the J segment 5 bases; nucleotides outside the gene matches: 6. From germline, CDR1 is SGHDT and CDR2 YYEEEE. There are 14 residues in the CDR3. The CDR3 protein is CASRLAGARDEQYF. The CDR3 nucleotides are TGTGCCAGCAGACTAGCGGGGGCTCGAGACGAGCAGTACTTC.

The chain employs TRBV19 and TRBJ1-6, with D uncertain. V lost 1 base, J lost 6 bases, and 7 bases lay in between. This CDR3 is 14 amino acids long. Per the germline V gene, CDR1 is LNHDA and CDR2 is SQIVND (reference sequence). CDR3 residues: CASSIGRRNSPLHF. The CDR3 DNA sequence: TGTGCCAGTAGTATAGGGCGGCGTAATTCACCCCTCCACTTT.

The chain recombines TRBV9 with TRBJ1-4, with a possible D match to TRBD1 (5 bases). The CDR3 is 15 amino acids. The ends were cut back, 0 bases at V and 8 bases at J, with 14 bases in the middle. Looked up from germline, CDR1 is SGDLS and CDR2 is YYNGEE. The CDR3 DNA sequence: TGTGCCAGCAGCGTAGCAGGGTACCGAGCCGAAAAACTGTTTTTT. It codes for CASSVAGYRAEKLFF.